A selection of T cell receptor beta chains follows, all from one sample in a study of shared clonotypes between healthy human individuals. Assay used: immunoSEQ multiplex PCR; TCRdb lists only in-frame clones, some missing. The sample has approximately 1.5 million clones; roughly 98.5% are singletons. Sequenced: naive CD4+ T cells sorted from blood. The receptors here all came from a man aged 30 to 39 in good health. Each CDR3 is given with its conserved first and last residue. Fields, in order: D gene, clone size, V gene, J gene, CDR3 DNA, CDR3 protein. The D gene is left open where the match is weak. Clone size appears in some rows only: once, few, many, or a class for an expanded clone.

D gene: .
clone size: .
V gene: TRBV7-2
J gene: TRBJ2-7
CDR3 DNA: TGTGCCAGCAGCCCCTTCGACGGGGGGCCCTACGAGCAGTACTTC
CDR3 protein: CASSPFDGGPYEQYF

D gene: .
clone size: .
V gene: TRBV19
J gene: TRBJ1-5
CDR3 DNA: TGTGCCAGTAGTCCGGTCAGTAGGAGGGTATATAGCAATCAGCCCCAGCATTTT
CDR3 protein: CASSPVSRRVYSNQPQHF

D gene: .
clone size: .
V gene: TRBV28
J gene: TRBJ1-2
CDR3 DNA: TGTGCCAGCAGTTTTGTGGGAGATGGCTACACCTTC
CDR3 protein: CASSFVGDGYTF

D gene: .
clone size: .
V gene: TRBV7-8
J gene: TRBJ2-3
CDR3 DNA: TGTGCCAGCAGCTTACGCCGCGACCCCCGTCTAGATACGCAGTATTTT
CDR3 protein: CASSLRRDPRLDTQYF

D gene: .
clone size: .
V gene: TRBV28
J gene: TRBJ2-4
CDR3 DNA: TGTGCCAGCAGAGATGCGGCTCGTCGGGAACAGTACTTC
CDR3 protein: CASRDAARREQYF

D gene: .
clone size: .
V gene: TRBV18
J gene: TRBJ1-1
CDR3 DNA: TGTGCCAGCTCACCTTTGGGGGGCACTGAAGCTTTCTTT
CDR3 protein: CASSPLGGTEAFF

D gene: TRBD1
clone size: .
V gene: TRBV27
J gene: TRBJ2-1
CDR3 DNA: TGTGCCAGCAGTTTTCGGTCCGGGACAGGAAGCAATGAGCAGTTCTTC
CDR3 protein: CASSFRSGTGSNEQFF

D gene: .
clone size: .
V gene: TRBV6-1
J gene: TRBJ1-2
CDR3 DNA: TGTGCCAGCAGTGGTGGCGCCCTAGGGTATGGCTACACCTTC
CDR3 protein: CASSGGALGYGYTF

D gene: TRBD2
clone size: .
V gene: TRBV5-4
J gene: TRBJ2-2
CDR3 DNA: TGTGCCAGCAGCTTGGCTAGCGGGAGGGCCGTCGGGGAGCTGTTTTTT
CDR3 protein: CASSLASGRAVGELFF

D gene: .
clone size: .
V gene: TRBV5-4
J gene: TRBJ2-1
CDR3 DNA: TGTGCCAGCAGCTTGGGATCTAGAGGGAATGAGCAGTTCTTC
CDR3 protein: CASSLGSRGNEQFF

D gene: .
clone size: .
V gene: TRBV30
J gene: TRBJ2-3
CDR3 DNA: TGTGCCTGGAATAGGGGGGCCGGCACAGATACGCAGTATTTT
CDR3 protein: CAWNRGAGTDTQYF

D gene: .
clone size: .
V gene: TRBV19
J gene: TRBJ1-2
CDR3 DNA: TGTGCCAGTAGTATCATCAGGGCCTCCGGCTACACCTTC
CDR3 protein: CASSIIRASGYTF

D gene: .
clone size: .
V gene: TRBV5-4
J gene: TRBJ2-2
CDR3 DNA: TGTGCCAGCAGCTTGTACGGGAGTAGTCCCGGGGAGCTGTTTTTT
CDR3 protein: CASSLYGSSPGELFF

D gene: .
clone size: once
V gene: TRBV28
J gene: TRBJ2-5
CDR3 DNA: TGTGCCAGCAGTTCACCGTGGGCAGGAGAAGAGACCCAGTACTTC
CDR3 protein: CASSSPWAGEETQYF

D gene: .
clone size: .
V gene: TRBV5-4
J gene: TRBJ2-7
CDR3 DNA: TGTGCCAGCAGCGGGGAGACTACCTACGAGCAGTACTTC
CDR3 protein: CASSGETTYEQYF

D gene: .
clone size: .
V gene: TRBV10-3
J gene: TRBJ2-7
CDR3 DNA: TGTGCCATCAGTGAGTCGCCCCCTGACGAGCAGTACTTC
CDR3 protein: CAISESPPDEQYF

D gene: .
clone size: .
V gene: TRBV19
J gene: TRBJ2-7
CDR3 DNA: TGTGCCAGTAGCAAAGTTGGAACAGGGTCGGACGAGCAGTACTTC
CDR3 protein: CASSKVGTGSDEQYF

D gene: .
clone size: .
V gene: TRBV18
J gene: TRBJ2-2
CDR3 DNA: TGTGCCAGCTCACCTACTCTCCTAGACACCGGGGAGCTGTTTTTT
CDR3 protein: CASSPTLLDTGELFF

D gene: .
clone size: .
V gene: TRBV2
J gene: TRBJ2-7
CDR3 DNA: TGTGCCAGCAGTGAAGAGGGAGGGGGTTCCTACGAGCAGTACTTC
CDR3 protein: CASSEEGGGSYEQYF

D gene: .
clone size: .
V gene: TRBV6-5
J gene: TRBJ1-1
CDR3 DNA: TGTGCCAGCAGCTCGACAGTGAACACTGAAGCTTTCTTT
CDR3 protein: CASSSTVNTEAFF

D gene: TRBD2
clone size: .
V gene: TRBV19
J gene: TRBJ2-1
CDR3 DNA: TGTGCCAGTAGTATCGGCGGGAGGTGGAACAATGAGCAGTTCTTC
CDR3 protein: CASSIGGRWNNEQFF

D gene: .
clone size: .
V gene: TRBV27
J gene: TRBJ2-7
CDR3 DNA: TGTGCCAGCCGCTCCCTTTCAGGGGCCGAGCAGTACTTC
CDR3 protein: CASRSLSGAEQYF

D gene: .
clone size: .
V gene: TRBV7-9
J gene: TRBJ2-7
CDR3 DNA: TGTGCCAGCAGCCCTGGCGACAGGGAGGTCTACGAGCAGTACTTC
CDR3 protein: CASSPGDREVYEQYF

D gene: .
clone size: .
V gene: TRBV7-9
J gene: TRBJ2-7
CDR3 DNA: TGTGCCAGCAGCTCACGGCAGGCACAGCGCTACGAGCAGTACTTC
CDR3 protein: CASSSRQAQRYEQYF

D gene: .
clone size: .
V gene: TRBV6-6
J gene: TRBJ2-7
CDR3 DNA: TGTGCCAGTCATAAACCGGGAACCTACGAGCAGTACTTC
CDR3 protein: CASHKPGTYEQYF

D gene: TRBD1
clone size: .
V gene: TRBV27
J gene: TRBJ1-1
CDR3 DNA: TGTGCCAGCAGTTTCGAGCCCGGATCAGGGGGAACTGAAGCTTTCTTT
CDR3 protein: CASSFEPGSGGTEAFF

D gene: .
clone size: .
V gene: TRBV6-1
J gene: TRBJ1-5
CDR3 DNA: TGTGCCAGCAGCGGGGGAATCTATCAGCCCCAGCATTTT
CDR3 protein: CASSGGIYQPQHF

D gene: TRBD1
clone size: .
V gene: TRBV30
J gene: TRBJ1-5
CDR3 DNA: TGTGCCTGGAGTGTAAGGGGGCCCGGGATCCTTAGCAATCAGCCCCAGCATTTT
CDR3 protein: CAWSVRGPGILSNQPQHF

D gene: .
clone size: once
V gene: TRBV28
J gene: TRBJ1-1
CDR3 DNA: TGTGCCAGCAGTTTTGGGTTGGGGAACACTGAAGCTTTCTTT
CDR3 protein: CASSFGLGNTEAFF

D gene: .
clone size: .
V gene: TRBV29-1
J gene: TRBJ1-1
CDR3 DNA: TGCAGCGTTGAATGGGTCAGGAAGAACACTGAAGCTTTCTTT
CDR3 protein: CSVEWVRKNTEAFF

D gene: .
clone size: .
V gene: TRBV9
J gene: TRBJ2-3
CDR3 DNA: TGTGCCAGCAGCGTAGGTGCAGCCTACAGCACAGATACGCAGTATTTT
CDR3 protein: CASSVGAAYSTDTQYF

D gene: .
clone size: .
V gene: TRBV12-1
J gene: TRBJ1-1
CDR3 DNA: TGTGCCAGCGCTCACGGGGACACTGAAGCTTTCTTT
CDR3 protein: CASAHGDTEAFF

D gene: .
clone size: .
V gene: TRBV28
J gene: TRBJ2-3
CDR3 DNA: TGTGCCAGCAGTCAAGCAGGGGGGGGAACAGATACGCAGTATTTT
CDR3 protein: CASSQAGGGTDTQYF

D gene: TRBD1
clone size: .
V gene: TRBV5-1
J gene: TRBJ2-3
CDR3 DNA: TGCGCCAGCAGCTTGGGGACAGGAACAGATACGCAGTATTTT
CDR3 protein: CASSLGTGTDTQYF

D gene: .
clone size: .
V gene: TRBV2
J gene: TRBJ2-7
CDR3 DNA: TGTGCCAGCAGCATGGACTTCTACGAGCAGTACTTC
CDR3 protein: CASSMDFYEQYF

D gene: .
clone size: .
V gene: TRBV7-3
J gene: TRBJ2-7
CDR3 DNA: TGTGCCAGCAGCTTAACGACAGAAGAGCAGCAGTACTTC
CDR3 protein: CASSLTTEEQQYF

D gene: .
clone size: once
V gene: TRBV2
J gene: TRBJ1-5
CDR3 DNA: TGTGCCAGCAGTAGGGACACAGGCGGCAATCAGCCCCAGCATTTT
CDR3 protein: CASSRDTGGNQPQHF

D gene: .
clone size: .
V gene: TRBV18
J gene: TRBJ2-7
CDR3 DNA: TGTGCCAGCTCACCGCGAGACAGTATCTACGAGCAGTACTTC
CDR3 protein: CASSPRDSIYEQYF

D gene: TRBD2
clone size: once
V gene: TRBV29-1
J gene: TRBJ2-2
CDR3 DNA: TGCAGCGTTGAAACTAGCGGGAGGCCACGGAACACCGGGGAGCTGTTTTTT
CDR3 protein: CSVETSGRPRNTGELFF

D gene: TRBD1
clone size: .
V gene: TRBV2
J gene: TRBJ1-1
CDR3 DNA: TGTGCCAGCAGTGTGCTGGACAGGGGAGGTACTGAAGCTTTCTTT
CDR3 protein: CASSVLDRGGTEAFF

D gene: .
clone size: .
V gene: TRBV19
J gene: TRBJ2-1
CDR3 DNA: TGTGCCAGTAGTCCAACTATAGCCTACAATGAGCAGTTCTTC
CDR3 protein: CASSPTIAYNEQFF

D gene: .
clone size: .
V gene: TRBV7-9
J gene: TRBJ1-4
CDR3 DNA: TGTGCCAGCAGCTTGAGGACCCCTGAAAAACTGTTTTTT
CDR3 protein: CASSLRTPEKLFF

D gene: .
clone size: .
V gene: TRBV19
J gene: TRBJ1-2
CDR3 DNA: TGTGCCAGTAGTAGCCCTGGGGGCTCTGTAAGGAGCTACACCTTC
CDR3 protein: CASSSPGGSVRSYTF